The clone carrying this T cell receptor beta chain showed up just once. These data belong to a study of siplizumab effects on memory and regulatory T cells. The CDR3 is 15 amino acids. Germline loops: CDR1 SGHRS, CDR2 YFSETQ. The V end lost 0 bases, the J end lost 0 bases, and 8 bases lay between the germline ends. Profiling relied on immunoSEQ multiplex PCR, and the TCRdb table lists in-frame clones only, not all of them. Of 90,000 to 130,000 clones in the sample, more than 90% were seen once. What was sequenced was CD4+ T cells sorted from blood. The sequence derives from a human donor in good health. The chain uses TRBV5-1 and TRBJ2-3, with D possibly being TRBD2 (6 bases). The CDR3 is CASSLVLASTDTQYF. The CDR3 region has the DNA TGCGCCAGCAGCTTGGTACTAGCAAGCACAGATACGCAGTATTTT.